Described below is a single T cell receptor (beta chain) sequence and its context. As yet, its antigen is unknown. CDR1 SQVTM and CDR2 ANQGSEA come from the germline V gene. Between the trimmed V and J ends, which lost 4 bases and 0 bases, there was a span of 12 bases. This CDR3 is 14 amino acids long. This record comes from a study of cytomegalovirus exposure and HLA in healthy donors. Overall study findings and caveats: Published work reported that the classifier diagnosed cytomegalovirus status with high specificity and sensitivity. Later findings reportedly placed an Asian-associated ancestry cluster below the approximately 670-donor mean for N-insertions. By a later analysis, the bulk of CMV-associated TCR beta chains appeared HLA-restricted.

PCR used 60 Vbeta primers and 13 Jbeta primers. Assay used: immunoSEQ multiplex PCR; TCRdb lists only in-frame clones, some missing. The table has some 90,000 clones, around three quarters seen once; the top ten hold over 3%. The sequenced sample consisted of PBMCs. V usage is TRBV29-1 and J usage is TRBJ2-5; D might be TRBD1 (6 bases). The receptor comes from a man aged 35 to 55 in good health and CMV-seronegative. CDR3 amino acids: CSVGQDPYQETQYF. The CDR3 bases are TGCAGCGTTGGACAGGACCCGTACCAAGAGACCCAGTACTTC.